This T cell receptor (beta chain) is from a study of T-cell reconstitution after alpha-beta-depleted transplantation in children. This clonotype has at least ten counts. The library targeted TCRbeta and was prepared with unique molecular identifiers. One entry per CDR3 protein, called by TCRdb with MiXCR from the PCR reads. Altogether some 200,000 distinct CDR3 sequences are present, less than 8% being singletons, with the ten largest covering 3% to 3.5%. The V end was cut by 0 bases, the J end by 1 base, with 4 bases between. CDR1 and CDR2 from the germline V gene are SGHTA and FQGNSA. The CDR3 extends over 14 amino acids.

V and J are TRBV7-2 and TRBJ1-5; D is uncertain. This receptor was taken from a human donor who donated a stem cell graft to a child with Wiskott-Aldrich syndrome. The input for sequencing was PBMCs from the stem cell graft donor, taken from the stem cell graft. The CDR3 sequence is CASSLARSNQPQHF. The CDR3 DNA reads TGTGCCAGCAGCTTAGCGCGGAGCAATCAGCCCCAGCATTTT.